This record covers a single T cell receptor beta chain. The antigen is not known. The CDR3 goes on 3 residues after the read ends, and that part is filled in from the germline J gene. Reduced serum IgG, IgA and/or IgM plus specific antibody deficiency defined CVID. Patients and controls were mostly of Caucasian heritage. Blood samples were heparinized, roughly 5 to 8 ml per donor. Germline V gene sequence: CDR1 KGHSH, CDR2 LQKENI. The V gene lost 3 bases and the J gene lost 2 bases, with 12 bases spanning the gap. CDR3 size: 15 residues. The data originate from a study of T cell clonality in common variable immunodeficiency. Findings of the study overall: Repertoire-complication correlations in CVID were limited by patient heterogeneity. Fewer deletions and N-nucleotide insertions were reportedly seen in common variable immunodeficiency TCR beta sequences.

The data were produced by immunoSEQ multiplex PCR, yet TCRdb's version contains in-frame clones alone and is incomplete. In total the sample includes under 20,000 clones, none of them seen once. The sequenced sample was peripheral blood mononuclear cells. This sequence joins TRBV18 and TRBJ2-3, with D perhaps matching TRBD2 (7 bases). The receptor comes from a human donor with common variable immunodeficiency. This chain's CDR3 is CASSPSRGATDTQYF. The CDR3 DNA, read in part, is TGTGCCAGCTCACCTTCTCGGGGGGCCACAGATACG.